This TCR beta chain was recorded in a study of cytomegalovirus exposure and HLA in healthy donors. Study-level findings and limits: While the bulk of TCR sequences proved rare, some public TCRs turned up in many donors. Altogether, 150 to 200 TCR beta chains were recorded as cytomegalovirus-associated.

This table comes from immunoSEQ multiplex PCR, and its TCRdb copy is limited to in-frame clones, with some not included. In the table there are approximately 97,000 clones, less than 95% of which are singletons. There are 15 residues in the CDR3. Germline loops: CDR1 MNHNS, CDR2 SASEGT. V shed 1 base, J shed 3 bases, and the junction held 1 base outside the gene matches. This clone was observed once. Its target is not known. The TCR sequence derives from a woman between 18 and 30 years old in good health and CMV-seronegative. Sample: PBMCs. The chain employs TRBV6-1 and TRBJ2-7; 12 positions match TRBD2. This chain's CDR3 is CASSEELAGGYEQYF. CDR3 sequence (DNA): TGTGCCAGCAGTGAAGAACTAGCGGGAGGCTACGAGCAGTACTTC.